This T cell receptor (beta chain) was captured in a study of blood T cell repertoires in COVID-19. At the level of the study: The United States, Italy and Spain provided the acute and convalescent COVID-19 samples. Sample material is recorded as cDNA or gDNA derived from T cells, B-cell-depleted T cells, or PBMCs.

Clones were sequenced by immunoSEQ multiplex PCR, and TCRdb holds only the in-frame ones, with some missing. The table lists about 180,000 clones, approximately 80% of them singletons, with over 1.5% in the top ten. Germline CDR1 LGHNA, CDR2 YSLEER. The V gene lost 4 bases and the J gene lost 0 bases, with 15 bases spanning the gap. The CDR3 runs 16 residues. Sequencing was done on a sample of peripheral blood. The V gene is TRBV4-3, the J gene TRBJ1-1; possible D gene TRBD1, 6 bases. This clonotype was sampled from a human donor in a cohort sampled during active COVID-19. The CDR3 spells CASSPGAPAMNTEAFF. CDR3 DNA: TGCGCCAGCAGCCCAGGGGCCCCAGCCATGAACACTGAAGCTTTCTTT.